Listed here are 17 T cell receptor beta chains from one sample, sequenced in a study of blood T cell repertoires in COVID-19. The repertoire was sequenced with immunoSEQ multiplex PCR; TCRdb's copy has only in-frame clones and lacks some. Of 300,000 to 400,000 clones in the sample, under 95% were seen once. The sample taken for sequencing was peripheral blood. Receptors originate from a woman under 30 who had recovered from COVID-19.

The CDR3 is CATSDLRVSPRGSTDTQYF. As DNA, the CDR3 is TGTGCCACCAGTGATTTGCGAGTTTCCCCCCGGGGGAGCACAGATACGCAGTATTTT. The chain recombines TRBV24-1 with TRBJ2-3; maybe TRBD2 (6 bases). Trimming removed 0 bases at V and 0 bases at J, with 18 bases between. Germline V gene data show CDR1 as KGHDR and CDR2 as SFDVKD. The CDR3 is made up of 19 amino acids.

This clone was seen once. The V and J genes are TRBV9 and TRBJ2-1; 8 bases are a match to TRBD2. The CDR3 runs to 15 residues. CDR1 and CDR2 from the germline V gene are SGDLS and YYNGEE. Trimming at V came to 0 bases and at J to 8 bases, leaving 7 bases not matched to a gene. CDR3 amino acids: CASSVGGRLRDEQFF. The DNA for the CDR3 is TGTGCCAGCAGCGTAGGCGGGAGGCTCCGGGATGAGCAGTTCTTC.

CDR3 amino acids: CASSLTVRDRGSNGNTIYF. DNA of the CDR3: TGTGCCAGCAGCTTAACCGTGAGGGACAGGGGGTCTAATGGAAACACCATATATTTT. The V gene is TRBV7-9, the J gene TRBJ1-3; 11 positions match TRBD1. J lost 3 bases, V lost 2 bases, and 12 bases had no gene match. Germline CDR1 SEHNR, CDR2 FQNEAQ (reference sequence). The CDR3 sequence is 19 residues long.

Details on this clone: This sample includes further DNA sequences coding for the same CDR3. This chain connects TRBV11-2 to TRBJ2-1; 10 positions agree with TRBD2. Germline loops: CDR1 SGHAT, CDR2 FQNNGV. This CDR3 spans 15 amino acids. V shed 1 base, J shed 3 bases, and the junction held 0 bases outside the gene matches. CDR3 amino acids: CASSLGTSGYNEQFF. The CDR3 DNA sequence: TGTGCCAGCAGCTTAGGGACTAGCGGCTACAATGAGCAGTTCTTC.

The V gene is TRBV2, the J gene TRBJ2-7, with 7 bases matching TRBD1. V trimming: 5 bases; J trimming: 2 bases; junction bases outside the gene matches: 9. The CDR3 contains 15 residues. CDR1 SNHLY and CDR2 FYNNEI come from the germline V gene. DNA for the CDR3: TGTGCCAGCAGTACTACAGGGGTCCTTACCTACGAGCAGTACGTC. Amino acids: CASSTTGVLTYEQYV.

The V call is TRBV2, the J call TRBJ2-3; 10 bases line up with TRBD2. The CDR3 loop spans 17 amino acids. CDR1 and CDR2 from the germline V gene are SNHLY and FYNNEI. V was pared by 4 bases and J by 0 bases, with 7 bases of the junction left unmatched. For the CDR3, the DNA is TGTGCCAGCAGTGTTGGGACTAGCGTAGAAAGCACAGATACGCAGTATTTT. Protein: CASSVGTSVESTDTQYF.

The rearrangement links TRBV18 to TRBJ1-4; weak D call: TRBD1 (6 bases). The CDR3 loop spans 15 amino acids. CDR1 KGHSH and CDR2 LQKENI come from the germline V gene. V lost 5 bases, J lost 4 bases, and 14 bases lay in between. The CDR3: CASSSSDSYNEKLFF. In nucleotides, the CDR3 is TGTGCCAGCTCATCTTCGGACAGTTATAATGAAAAACTGTTTTTT.

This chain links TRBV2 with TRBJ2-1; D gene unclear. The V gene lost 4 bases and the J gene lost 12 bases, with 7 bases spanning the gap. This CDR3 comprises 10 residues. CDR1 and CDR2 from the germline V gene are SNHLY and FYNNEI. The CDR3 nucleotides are TGTGCCAGCAGTGTACAGCTGCAGTTCTTC. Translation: CASSVQLQFF.

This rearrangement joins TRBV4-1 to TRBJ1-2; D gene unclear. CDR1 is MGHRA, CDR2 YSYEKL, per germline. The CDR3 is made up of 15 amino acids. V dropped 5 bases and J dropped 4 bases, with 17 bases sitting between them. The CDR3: CASSTLAASGYGYTF. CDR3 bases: TGCGCCAGCAGCACGTTGGCGGCTTCGGGCTATGGCTACACCTTC.

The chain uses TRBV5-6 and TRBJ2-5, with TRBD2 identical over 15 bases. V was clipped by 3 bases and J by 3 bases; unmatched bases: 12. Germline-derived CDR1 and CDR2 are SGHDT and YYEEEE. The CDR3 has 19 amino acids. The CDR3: CASSSWEWTSGRAKETQYF. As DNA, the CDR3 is TGTGCCAGCAGCTCCTGGGAATGGACTAGCGGGAGGGCGAAAGAGACCCAGTACTTC.

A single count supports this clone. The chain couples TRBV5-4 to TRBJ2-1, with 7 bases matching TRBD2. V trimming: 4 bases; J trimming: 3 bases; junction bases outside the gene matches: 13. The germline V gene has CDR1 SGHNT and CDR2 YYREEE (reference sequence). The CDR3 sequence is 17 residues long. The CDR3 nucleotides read TGTGCCAGCAGCACAAAACTAGCGACAGCGGGCTACAATGAGCAGTTCTTC. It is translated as CASSTKLATAGYNEQFF.

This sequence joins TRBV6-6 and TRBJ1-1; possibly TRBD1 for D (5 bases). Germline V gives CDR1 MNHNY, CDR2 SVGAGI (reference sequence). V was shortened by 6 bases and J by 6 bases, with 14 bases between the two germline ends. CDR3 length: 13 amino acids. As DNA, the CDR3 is TGTGCCAGCAGGGTTCAGGGCGAGGCTGAAGCTTTCTTT. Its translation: CASRVQGEAEAFF.

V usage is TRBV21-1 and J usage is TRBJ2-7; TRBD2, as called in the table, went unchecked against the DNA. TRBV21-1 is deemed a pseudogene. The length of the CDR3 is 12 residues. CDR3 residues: CASSKVSHEQYV. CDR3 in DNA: TGTGCCAGCAGCAAAGTTAGCCACGAGCAGTACGTC.

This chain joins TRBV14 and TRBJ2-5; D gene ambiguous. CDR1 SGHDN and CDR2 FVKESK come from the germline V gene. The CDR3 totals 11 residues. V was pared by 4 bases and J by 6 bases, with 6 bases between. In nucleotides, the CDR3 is TGTGCCAGCAGCCGGGCCCAGACCCAGTACTTC. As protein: CASSRAQTQYF.

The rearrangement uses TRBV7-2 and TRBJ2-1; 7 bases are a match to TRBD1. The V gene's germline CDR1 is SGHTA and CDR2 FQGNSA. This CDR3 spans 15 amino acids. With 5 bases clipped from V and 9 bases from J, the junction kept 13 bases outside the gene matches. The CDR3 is CASSQGQSVFGEQFF. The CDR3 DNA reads TGTGCCAGCAGCCAGGGACAGTCAGTATTTGGTGAGCAGTTCTTC.

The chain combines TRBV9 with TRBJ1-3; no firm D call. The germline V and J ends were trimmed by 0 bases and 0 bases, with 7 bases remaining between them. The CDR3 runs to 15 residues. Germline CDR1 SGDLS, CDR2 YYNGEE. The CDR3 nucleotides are TGTGCCAGCAGCGTAGTGGGGAGCTCTGGAAACACCATATATTTT. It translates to CASSVVGSSGNTIYF.

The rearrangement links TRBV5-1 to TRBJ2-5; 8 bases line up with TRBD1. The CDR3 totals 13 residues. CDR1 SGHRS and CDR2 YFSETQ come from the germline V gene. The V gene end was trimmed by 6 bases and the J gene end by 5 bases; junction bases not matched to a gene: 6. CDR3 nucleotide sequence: TGCGCCAGCAACCCAGGGGGCGCGGAGACCCAGTACTTC. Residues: CASNPGGAETQYF.